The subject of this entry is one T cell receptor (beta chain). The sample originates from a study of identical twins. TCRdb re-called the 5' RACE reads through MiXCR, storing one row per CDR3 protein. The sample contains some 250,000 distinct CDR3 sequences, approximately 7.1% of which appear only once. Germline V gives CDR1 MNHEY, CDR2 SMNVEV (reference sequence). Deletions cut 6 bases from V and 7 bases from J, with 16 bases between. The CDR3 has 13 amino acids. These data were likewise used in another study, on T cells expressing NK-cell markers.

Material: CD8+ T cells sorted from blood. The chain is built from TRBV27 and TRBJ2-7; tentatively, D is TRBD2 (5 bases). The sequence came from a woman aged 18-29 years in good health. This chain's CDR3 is CASRAGALGEQYF. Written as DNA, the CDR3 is TGTGCCAGCAGGGCGGGTGCCCTGGGGGAGCAGTACTTC.